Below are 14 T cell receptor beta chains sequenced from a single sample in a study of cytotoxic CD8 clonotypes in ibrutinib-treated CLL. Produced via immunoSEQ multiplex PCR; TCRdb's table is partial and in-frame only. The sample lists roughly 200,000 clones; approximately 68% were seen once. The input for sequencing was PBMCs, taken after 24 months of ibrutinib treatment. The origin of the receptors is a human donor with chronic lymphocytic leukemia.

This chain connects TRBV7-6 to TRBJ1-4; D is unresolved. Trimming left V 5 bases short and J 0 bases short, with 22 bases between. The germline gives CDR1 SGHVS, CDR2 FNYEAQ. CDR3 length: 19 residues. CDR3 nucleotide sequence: TGTGCCAGCAGCCCTAAGGAGGGCCAGATATTTGCAACTAATGAAAAACTGTTTTTT. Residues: CASSPKEGQIFATNEKLFF.

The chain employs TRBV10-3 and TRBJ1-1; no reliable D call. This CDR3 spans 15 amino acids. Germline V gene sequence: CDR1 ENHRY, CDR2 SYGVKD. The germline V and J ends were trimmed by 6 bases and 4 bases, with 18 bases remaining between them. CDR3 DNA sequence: TGTGCCATCAGCCCAGTCGGATTTTCGGGCACTGAAGCTTTCTTT. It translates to CAISPVGFSGTEAFF.

The CDR3 reads CASSTGTPHYNEQFF. The CDR3 nucleotides read TGTGCCAGCAGTACCGGGACTCCTCACTACAATGAGCAGTTCTTC. The chain couples TRBV27 to TRBJ2-1, with D perhaps matching TRBD2 (6 bases). Germline assignment: CDR1 MNHEY and CDR2 SMNVEV (reference sequence). V shed 5 bases and J shed 3 bases, with 14 bases lying between them. CDR3 size: 15 residues.

In DNA form, the CDR3 reads TGTGCCAGCTCACCATTCGGGGGGACAGATACGCAGTATTTT. Protein product: CASSPFGGTDTQYF. This rearrangement joins TRBV18 to TRBJ2-3; TRBD2 aligns across 7 bases. CDR1 KGHSH and CDR2 LQKENI come from the germline V gene. V shed 2 bases, J shed 3 bases, and the junction held 2 bases outside the gene matches. The CDR3 runs to 14 residues.

The CDR3 DNA reads TGCGCCAGCAGTTCGGAGGCGGGAGTGACGTCAGAGACCCAGTACTTC. Encoded protein: CASSSEAGVTSETQYF. This chain connects TRBV4-1 to TRBJ2-5, with 7 bases lining up with TRBD2. The trim removed 6 bases at V and 4 bases at J, leaving 14 bases unmatched. This CDR3 contains 16 residues. Germline assignment: CDR1 MGHRA and CDR2 YSYEKL.

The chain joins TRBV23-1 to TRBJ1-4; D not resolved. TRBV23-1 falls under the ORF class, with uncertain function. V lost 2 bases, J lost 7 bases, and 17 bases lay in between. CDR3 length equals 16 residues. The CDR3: CASSQRAWEAAEKLFF. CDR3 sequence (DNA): TGCGCCAGCAGTCAACGTGCATGGGAGGCTGCTGAAAAACTGTTTTTT.

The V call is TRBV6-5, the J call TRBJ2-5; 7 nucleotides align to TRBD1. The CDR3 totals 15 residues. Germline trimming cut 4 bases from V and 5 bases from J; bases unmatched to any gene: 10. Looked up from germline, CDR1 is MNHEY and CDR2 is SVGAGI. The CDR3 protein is CASSWSTGVGETQYF. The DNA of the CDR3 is TGTGCCAGCAGTTGGTCTACAGGGGTAGGGGAGACCCAGTACTTC.

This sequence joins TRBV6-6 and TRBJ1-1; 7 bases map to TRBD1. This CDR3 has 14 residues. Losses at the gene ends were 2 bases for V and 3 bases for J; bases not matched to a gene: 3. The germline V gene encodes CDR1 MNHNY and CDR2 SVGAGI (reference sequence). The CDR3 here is CASSYNDRDTEAFF. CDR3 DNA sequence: TGTGCCAGCAGTTACAATGACAGGGACACTGAAGCTTTCTTT.

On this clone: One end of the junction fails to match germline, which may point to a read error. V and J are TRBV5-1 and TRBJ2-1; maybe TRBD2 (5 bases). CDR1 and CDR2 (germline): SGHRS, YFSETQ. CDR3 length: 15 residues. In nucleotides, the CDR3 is TGCGCCAGCAGGTTGGCGGAAACGGGGTATAATGAGCAGTTCTTC. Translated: CASRLAETGYNEQFF.

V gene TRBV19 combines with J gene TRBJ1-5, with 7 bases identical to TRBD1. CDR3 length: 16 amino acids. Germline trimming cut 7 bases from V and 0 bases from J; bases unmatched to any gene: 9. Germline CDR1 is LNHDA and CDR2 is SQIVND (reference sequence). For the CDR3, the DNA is TGTGCCAGTATGGGGTCAGGGGGTTATAGCAATCAGCCCCAGCATTTT. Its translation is CASMGSGGYSNQPQHF.

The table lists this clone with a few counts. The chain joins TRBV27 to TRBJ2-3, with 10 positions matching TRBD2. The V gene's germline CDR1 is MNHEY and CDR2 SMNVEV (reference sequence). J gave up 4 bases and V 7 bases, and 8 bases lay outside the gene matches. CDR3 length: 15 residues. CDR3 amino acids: CASTSSGRLADTQYF. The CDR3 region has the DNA TGTGCCAGCACTTCTAGCGGGAGACTCGCAGATACGCAGTATTTT.

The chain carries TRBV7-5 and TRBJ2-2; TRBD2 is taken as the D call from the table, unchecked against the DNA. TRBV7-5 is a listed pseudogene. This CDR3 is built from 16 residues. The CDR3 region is CVRSPGTCANTGELFF. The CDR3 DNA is TGTGTCAGAAGCCCGGGGACTTGCGCGAACACCGGGGAGCTGTTTTTT.

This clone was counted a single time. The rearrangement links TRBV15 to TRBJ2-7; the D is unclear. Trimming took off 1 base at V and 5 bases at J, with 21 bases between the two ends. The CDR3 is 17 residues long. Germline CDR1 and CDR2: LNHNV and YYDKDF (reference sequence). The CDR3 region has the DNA TGTGCCACCAGCAGAGTCCCCCCCGGACGAAGCCGCCACGAGCAGTACTTC. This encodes CATSRVPPGRSRHEQYF.

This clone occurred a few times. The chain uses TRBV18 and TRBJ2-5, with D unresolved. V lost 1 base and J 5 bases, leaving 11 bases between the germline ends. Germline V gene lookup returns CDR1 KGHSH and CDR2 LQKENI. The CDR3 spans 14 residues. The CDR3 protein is CASSPLASQETQYF. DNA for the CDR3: TGTGCCAGCTCACCACTGGCAAGCCAGGAGACCCAGTACTTC.